This TCR beta chain is from a study of blood T cells in healthy people across ages. The authors ran a second PCR of 7 to 11 cycles using a sample-barcoded 5' primer and a J-beta primer mix. TCRdb reprocessed the 5' RACE reads with MiXCR, giving one entry per CDR3 protein. This repertoire shows 1.5 million to 2 million distinct CDR3 sequences, roughly 30% found once; its top ten account for about 7.7%. This clonotype came up many times. Trimming left V 6 bases short and J 6 bases short, with 12 bases between. Germline V gives CDR1 MNHEY, CDR2 SVGAGI. This CDR3 has 13 amino acids. The chain carries TRBV6-5 and TRBJ2-1; D is perhaps TRBD1 or TRBD2 (5 bases each). The sequencing input was blood. The sequence came from a woman in her twenties or thirties in good health. The CDR3 loop reads CASRAGTANEQFF. In nucleotides, the CDR3 is TGTGCCAGCAGAGCCGGGACGGCCAATGAGCAGTTCTTC.